A selection of T cell receptor beta chains follows, all from one sample in a study of shared clonotypes between healthy human individuals. The assay was immunoSEQ multiplex PCR, and TCRdb's table has in-frame clones only and misses some. The sample has about 380,000 clones, around 96% seen once. The sequencing sample was made of memory CD8+ T cells sorted from blood. These receptors all stem from a young man in good health. CDR3s include the opening cysteine and the closing phenylalanine or tryptophan. D genes are given only for firm matches. Clone size is given for some rows only: seen once, a few or many times, or a class if the clone is expanded.

clone size	V gene	J gene	D gene	CDR3 protein	CDR3 DNA
-	TRBV29-1	TRBJ1-1	-	CSVGPLMNTEAFF	TGCAGCGTGGGACCTCTCATGAACACTGAAGCTTTCTTT
-	TRBV4-2	TRBJ2-7	TRBD2	CASSQDSGGEQYF	TGTGCCAGCAGCCAAGATTCGGGGGGCGAGCAGTACTTC
-	TRBV6-5	TRBJ2-7	TRBD1	CASSYDGQGGSYEQYF	TGTGCCAGCAGTTACGATGGACAGGGGGGGTCCTACGAGCAGTACTTC
-	TRBV18	TRBJ2-5	-	CASSPRERTRTQYF	TGTGCCAGCTCACCACGGGAAAGGACGCGGACCCAGTACTTC
-	TRBV28	TRBJ2-3	TRBD2	CASSFVGGRAGTQYF	TGTGCCAGCAGTTTTGTCGGCGGGAGGGCCGGGACGCAGTATTTT
-	TRBV5-1	TRBJ2-4	TRBD2	CASSLEGTSEYF	TGCGCCAGCAGCTTGGAGGGGACTAGCGAGTACTTC
-	TRBV27	TRBJ1-5	-	CASSSGGNQPQHF	TGTGCCAGCAGTTCAGGCGGCAATCAGCCCCAGCATTTT
-	TRBV19	TRBJ2-7	-	CAMAVSFYEQYF	TGTGCCATGGCAGTTTCGTTCTACGAGCAGTACTTC
-	TRBV27	TRBJ1-2	TRBD1	CASSPLRQGSNYGYTF	TGTGCCAGCAGTCCACTTCGACAGGGTTCCAACTATGGCTACACCTTC
-	TRBV19	TRBJ2-5	TRBD2	CASSRRTSGRDETQYF	TGTGCCAGTAGTAGAAGGACTAGCGGTAGGGATGAGACCCAGTACTTC
-	TRBV27	TRBJ2-3	-	CASMRGLNTDTQYF	TGTGCCAGCATGCGGGGGCTGAACACAGATACGCAGTATTTT
once	TRBV7-2	TRBJ2-1	TRBD2	CASSLSSGTWDEQFF	TGTGCCAGCAGCTTATCTAGCGGGACCTGGGATGAGCAGTTCTTC
once	TRBV28	TRBJ2-7	-	CASSSPARSGYEQYF	TGTGCCAGCAGTTCGCCCGCTAGATCCGGCTACGAGCAGTACTTC
-	TRBV28	TRBJ1-5	-	CASSPSGFYSNQPQHF	TGTGCCAGCAGTCCTTCGGGATTTTATAGCAATCAGCCCCAGCATTTT
-	TRBV6-5	TRBJ1-2	-	CASRPNRAYGYTF	TGTGCCAGCAGGCCTAACAGGGCCTATGGCTACACCTTC
-	TRBV7-9	TRBJ1-2	TRBD1	CASSPDGTGHGYTF	TGTGCCAGCAGCCCAGATGGGACAGGGCATGGCTACACCTTC
-	TRBV5-1	TRBJ2-3	TRBD2	CASSLARSGLSTDTQYF	TGCGCCAGCAGCTTGGCCCGTAGCGGGCTCAGCACAGATACGCAGTATTTT
-	TRBV6-5	TRBJ1-2	-	CASSYARQSGYGYTF	TGTGCCAGCAGTTACGCACGACAGTCGGGCTATGGCTACACCTTC
-	TRBV5-8	TRBJ2-7	TRBD1	CASSPDRGQYF	TGTGCCAGCAGCCCTGACAGGGGGCAGTACTTC
-	TRBV5-1	TRBJ1-1	-	CASSSGNTEAFF	TGCGCCAGCAGCTCTGGGAACACTGAAGCTTTCTTT
once	TRBV6-1	TRBJ2-7	-	CASTRWANRDEQYF	TGTGCCAGCACCCGATGGGCGAATCGGGACGAGCAGTACTTC
-	TRBV30	TRBJ1-2	-	CAWRPSGFHYGYTF	TGTGCCTGGAGACCTTCTGGTTTCCACTATGGCTACACCTTC
-	TRBV2	TRBJ1-3	-	CASTDITSGNTIYF	TGTGCCAGCACGGACATCACCTCTGGAAACACCATATATTTT
-	TRBV11-1	TRBJ2-1	-	CASSFRIVAYNEQFF	TGTGCCAGCAGCTTTCGAATAGTTGCTTACAATGAGCAGTTCTTC
-	TRBV6-4	TRBJ2-2	-	CASSDSRGTGELFF	TGTGCCAGCAGTGACTCTCGGGGCACCGGGGAGCTGTTTTTT
-	TRBV7-2	TRBJ2-7	-	CASSLATHLSREQYF	TGTGCCAGCAGCTTAGCGACCCACCTGTCCCGAGAGCAGTACTTC
-	TRBV30	TRBJ2-1	TRBD2	CACRSAGPRINNEQFF	TGTGCCTGCCGATCAGCGGGACCAAGGATCAACAATGAGCAGTTCTTC
-	TRBV7-2	TRBJ1-2	TRBD1	CASSLATGEKLNYGYTF	TGTGCCAGCAGCTTAGCGACAGGGGAGAAACTTAACTATGGCTACACCTTC
-	TRBV4-2	TRBJ2-1	-	CASSQDYWADYNEQFF	TGTGCCAGCAGCCAAGATTACTGGGCCGACTACAATGAGCAGTTCTTC
-	TRBV2	TRBJ2-6	-	CASSDIQGGSGANVLTF	TGTGCCAGCAGTGATATACAGGGAGGCTCTGGGGCCAACGTCCTGACTTTC